The sequence of this T cell receptor beta chain was determined in a study of T cells expressing NK-cell markers. Study-wide context: Cells sorted as CD3+CD56+NKG2C+, CD3+CD56+NKG2C- and CD3+CD56-NKG2C+ T cells supplied the TCR beta repertoires.

No DNA is given; TCRdb re-called the 5' RACE reads and lists each CDR3 protein once. Recorded here are about 21,000 distinct CDR3 sequences; the top ten clones represent over 50%. Sequencing was done on a sample of blood T cells: a sorted CD56 or NKG2C T cell subset, CD4+ or CD8+ T cells, or bulk PBMC T cells (not recorded which). This receptor was obtained from a man aged 18-69 years in good health.

CDR3 loop: CAWRLGASGNNEQFF. The chain has TRBV30 and TRBJ2-1; TCRdb gives TRBD2 as the D gene, but with no DNA this cannot be confirmed. This CDR3 has 15 residues. Germline-derived CDR1 and CDR2 are GTSNPN and SVGIG (reference sequence).